This record concerns one T cell receptor beta chain sequence. Its cognate antigen is unknown. This CDR3 has 14 residues. Trimming left V 1 base short and J 0 bases short, with 4 bases between. Germline V gives CDR1 MGHRA, CDR2 YSYEKL. The sample is drawn from a study of cytomegalovirus exposure and HLA in healthy donors. Looking at the study overall: A data release that came early held 80 million or so unique TCRs from HLA-typed donors. Genetic ancestry analysis placed approximately 80% of the roughly 400 donors that were genotyped in the Caucasian-associated cluster. Study conclusions and caveats: Immune exposure information available was restricted to CMV serostatus. Later analysis found that TCR beta chains associated with HLA were more clonally expanded than other, equally common chains.

The PCR contained 60 Vbeta and 13 Jbeta primers. Generated by immunoSEQ multiplex PCR, the TCRdb table keeps only in-frame clones and is missing some. The sample lists roughly 130,000 clones, approximately 80% occurring once. The TCR sequence derives from a woman between 18 and 30 years old in good health and CMV-seropositive. The chain employs TRBV4-1 and TRBJ2-1; D remains unclear. Sample: PBMCs. The CDR3 sequence: CASSQASSYNEQFF. The CDR3, as DNA: TGCGCCAGCAGCCAAGCGAGCTCCTACAATGAGCAGTTCTTC.